This TCR beta chain was recovered during a study of blood T cell repertoires in COVID-19 (dated by TCRdb to the early 2020s). Turning to the overall study: The collaborator samples originated in the United States, Italy and Spain and spanned the acute and convalescent phases of COVID-19. The material from the prospective study consisted of cDNA or gDNA derived from T cells, B-cell-depleted T cells, or PBMCs. The dataset comprised deeply sampled blood TCRbeta repertoires from subjects exposed to, actively infected with, or recovered from COVID-19. A freely available public database, intended as a resource for researchers studying the immune response to SARS-CoV-2, is where the repertoires were released. The samples were drawn from two sources: the first 160 participants of the ongoing ImmuneRACE study, and 950 to 1,500 subjects contributed by 6 global collaborators. Nearly every sample came with metadata listing a de-identified subject ID, COVID-19 status, age in years and sex. Where HLA class I and class II types were available, the types were taken from metadata supplied by the sample provider, not from assay-based typing.

TCRbeta CDR3 regions were amplified from genomic DNA by means of the immunoSEQ Assay, a bias-controlled multiplex PCR. In the source study's methods: Within the assay, amplification of reference gene primers was used to estimate how many nucleated cells each sample contained. To quantify the absolute abundance of each unique TCRbeta CDR3 rearrangement, sequence reads were collapsed and filtered. For each sample, productive Simpson clonality was calculated by taking the square root of Simpson's diversity index across productive rearrangements. Imported from immuneACCESS, the table was reduced by TCRdb to in-frame sequences with V and J called. These copies leave out some clones; in studies compared against another copy, an unresolved V gene accounts for under half, and the cause of the remainder is not known. V, J and clone size are taken as reported in that table, and D and trimming were inferred from the DNA itself. Here the sample has 80,000 to 130,000 clones; 80% to 95% occur a single time. The biggest ten clones account for around 6% of the sample.

Collaborating institutions collected whole blood in K2EDTA tubes following their own protocols. For TCRbeta analysis, collaborator samples were shipped as frozen whole blood, as isolated PBMCs, or as DNA extracted from either sample type. The investigation overall reported the following: The amount of clinical and demographic metadata varied by source and participant and was provided uncurated.

Worth noting for this clone: Its antigen remains unidentified. One base away there is no much larger clone; base qualities are not given.

This clonotype was obtained from a man between 65 and 85 years old with acute or convalescent COVID-19. What was sequenced was peripheral blood.

The DNA sequence follows: TGTGCCAGTAGTAACAGCCCCACAGGGCCAGATACGCAGTATTTT. It is translated as CASSNSPTGPDTQYF. The V and J segments used are TRBV19 and TRBJ2-3; perhaps TRBD1 is the D gene, with 6 bases matching. As encoded in the germline V gene (reference sequence), CDR1 is LNHDA while CDR2 is SQIVND. The V end loses 4 bases and the J end loses 4 bases, and a stretch of 15 bases separates them. The CDR3 measures 15 amino acids from cysteine to phenylalanine. Only the CDR3 part of the read is kept: 45 bases, read in frame from the first base.